This passage covers 4 T cell receptor beta chains from one sample sequenced in a study of regulatory and conventional T cells in RAG deficiency. Genomic DNA came from blood conventional CD4+ T cells gated CD25-low CD127-high. Generated by immunoSEQ multiplex PCR, the TCRdb table keeps only in-frame clones and is missing some. The sample gives more than 35,000 clones, 70% to 90% of which show up once; 0.51% is in the top ten. These data are also associated with another study on regulatory T cells. That study adds: Primers: 52 TRBV forward and 13 TRBJ reverse.

The sample comprised CD4+ effector T cells sorted from blood. All receptors come from a human donor in good health.

This chain connects TRBV6-6 to TRBJ1-4; no clear D gene. The CDR3 runs 11 residues. Germline-derived CDR1 and CDR2 are MNHNY and SVGAGI (reference sequence). Trimming pared 6 bases from V and 5 bases from J, leaving 4 bases between. The CDR3 reads CASRFNEKLFF. CDR3 DNA sequence: TGTGCCAGCAGATTCAATGAAAAACTGTTTTTT.

This clone was counted once. This chain uses TRBV5-4 with TRBJ2-7; D remains ambiguous. The V gene lost 0 bases and the J gene lost 5 bases, with 6 bases spanning the gap. The CDR3 totals 12 residues. Germline loops: CDR1 SGHNT, CDR2 YYREEE (reference sequence). CDR3 in DNA: TGTGCCAGCAGCTTGGAGGTAGACGAGCAGTACTTC. Translating it yields CASSLEVDEQYF.

V usage is TRBV15 and J usage is TRBJ1-5; 7 nucleotides align to TRBD1. This CDR3 spans 16 amino acids. Per germline, CDR1 LNHNV and CDR2 YYDKDF (reference sequence). Trimming took 6 bases from V and 1 from J; bases not matched to a gene: 9. This CDR3 reads CATSQTGLGSNQPQHF. CDR3 in DNA: TGTGCCACCAGTCAGACAGGGCTGGGCAGCAATCAGCCCCAGCATTTT.

The rearrangement uses TRBV11-2 and TRBJ2-3, with unresolved D. Trimming stripped 2 bases from V and 5 bases from J, with 11 bases between. The CDR3 is 14 amino acids. Germline V gene sequence: CDR1 SGHAT, CDR2 FQNNGV. This CDR3 reads CASSLQGFGDTQYF. DNA of the CDR3: TGTGCCAGCAGCTTACAAGGGTTCGGAGATACGCAGTATTTT. Based on the CDR3 plus reference TRBV11-2 and TRBJ2-3, the full variable domain is EAGVAQSPRYKIIEKRQSVAFWCNPISGHATLYWYQQILGQGPKLLIQFQNNGVVDDSQLPKDRFSAERLKGVDSTLKIQPAKLEDSAVYLCASSLQGFGDTQYFGPGTRLTVL.